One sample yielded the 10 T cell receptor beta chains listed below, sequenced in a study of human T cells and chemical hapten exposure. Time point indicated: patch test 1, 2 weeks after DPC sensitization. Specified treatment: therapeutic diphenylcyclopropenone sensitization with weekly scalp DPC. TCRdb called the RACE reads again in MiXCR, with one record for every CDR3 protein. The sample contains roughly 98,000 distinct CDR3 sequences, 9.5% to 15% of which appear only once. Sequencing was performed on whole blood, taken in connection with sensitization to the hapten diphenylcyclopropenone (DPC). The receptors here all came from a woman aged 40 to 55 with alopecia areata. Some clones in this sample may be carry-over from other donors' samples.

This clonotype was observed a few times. CDR3 in DNA: TGCAGTGCTAGCCCCTCCCTTGGCTACGAGCAGTACTTC. It translates to CSASPSLGYEQYF. V gene TRBV20-1 combines with J gene TRBJ2-7; no clear D. Trimming pared 3 bases from V and 3 bases from J, leaving 12 bases between. Germline V CDR1 and CDR2: DFQATT, SNEGSKA (reference sequence). This CDR3 region has 13 residues.

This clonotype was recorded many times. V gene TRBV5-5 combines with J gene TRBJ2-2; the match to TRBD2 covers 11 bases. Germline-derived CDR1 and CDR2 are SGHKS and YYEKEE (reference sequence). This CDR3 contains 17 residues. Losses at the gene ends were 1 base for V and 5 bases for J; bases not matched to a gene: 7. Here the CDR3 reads CASSLSIAGGSTGELFF. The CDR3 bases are TGTGCCAGCAGCTTGTCGATAGCGGGAGGGTCGACCGGGGAGCTGTTTTTT.

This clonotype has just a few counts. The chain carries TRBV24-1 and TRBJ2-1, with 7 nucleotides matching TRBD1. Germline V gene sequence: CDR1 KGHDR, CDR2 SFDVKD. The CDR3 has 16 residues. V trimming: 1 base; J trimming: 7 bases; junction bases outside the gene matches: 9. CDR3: CATSDFSQGGRNEQFF. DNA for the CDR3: TGTGCCACCAGTGATTTTTCCCAAGGGGGCAGAAATGAGCAGTTCTTC.

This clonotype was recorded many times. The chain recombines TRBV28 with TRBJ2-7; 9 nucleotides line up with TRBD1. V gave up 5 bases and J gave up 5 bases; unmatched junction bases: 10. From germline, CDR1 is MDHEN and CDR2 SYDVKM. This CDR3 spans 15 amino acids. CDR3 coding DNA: TGTGCCAGCAGTCAAAACTACAGGGGGCTCAACGAGCAGTACTTC. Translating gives CASSQNYRGLNEQYF.

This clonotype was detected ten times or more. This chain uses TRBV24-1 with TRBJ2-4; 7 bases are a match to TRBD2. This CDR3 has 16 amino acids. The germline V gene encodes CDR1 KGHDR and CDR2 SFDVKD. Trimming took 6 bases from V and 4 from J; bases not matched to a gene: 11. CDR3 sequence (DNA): TGTGCCACCAGTCCCCACTGGGCGCGGGAGAAAAACATTCAGTACTTC. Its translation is CATSPHWAREKNIQYF.

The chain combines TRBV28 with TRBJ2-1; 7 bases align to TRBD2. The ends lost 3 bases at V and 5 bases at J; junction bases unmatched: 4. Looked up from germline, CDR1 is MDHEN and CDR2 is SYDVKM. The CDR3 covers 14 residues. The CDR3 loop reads CASSFLAGHNEQFF. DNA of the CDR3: TGTGCCAGCAGTTTTTTAGCGGGCCACAATGAGCAGTTCTTC.

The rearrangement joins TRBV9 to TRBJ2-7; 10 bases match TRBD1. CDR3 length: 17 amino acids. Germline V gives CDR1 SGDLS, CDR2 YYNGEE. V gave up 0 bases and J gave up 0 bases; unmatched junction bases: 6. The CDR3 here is CASSVDAGQGYSYEQYF. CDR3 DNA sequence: TGTGCCAGCAGCGTAGACGCGGGACAGGGGTACTCCTACGAGCAGTACTTC.

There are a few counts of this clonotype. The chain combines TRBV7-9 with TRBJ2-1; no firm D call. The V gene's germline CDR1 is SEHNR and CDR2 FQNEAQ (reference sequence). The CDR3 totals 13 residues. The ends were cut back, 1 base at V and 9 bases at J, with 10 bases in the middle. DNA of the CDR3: TGTGCCAGCAGCTTAGGCACAGCGCCTGAGCAGTTCTTC. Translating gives CASSLGTAPEQFF.

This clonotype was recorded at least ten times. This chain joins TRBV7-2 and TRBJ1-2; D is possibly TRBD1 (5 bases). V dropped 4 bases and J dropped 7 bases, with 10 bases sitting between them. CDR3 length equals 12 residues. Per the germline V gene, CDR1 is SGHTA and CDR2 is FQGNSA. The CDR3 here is CASSWGDFGYTF. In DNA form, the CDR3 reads TGTGCCAGCAGCTGGGGGGACTTTGGCTACACCTTC.

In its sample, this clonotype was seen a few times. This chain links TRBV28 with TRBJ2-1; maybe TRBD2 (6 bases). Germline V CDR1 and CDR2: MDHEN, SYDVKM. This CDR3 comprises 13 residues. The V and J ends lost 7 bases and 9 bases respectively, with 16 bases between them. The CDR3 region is CASNPSIGSEQFF. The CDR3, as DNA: TGTGCCAGCAACCCCTCAATCGGGAGTGAGCAGTTCTTC.